A selection of T cell receptor beta chains follows, all from one sample in a study of cytomegalovirus exposure and HLA in healthy donors. Here immunoSEQ multiplex PCR was the method, and the copy in TCRdb shows in-frame clones only, minus some. Among 210,000 or so clones listed, roughly 84% were seen once. Sequenced input: PBMCs. All receptors derive from a human donor in good health. CDR3s include the opening cysteine and the closing phenylalanine or tryptophan. A D gene is named only where the DNA matches it firmly. Expanded clones are given a class, and other clones once, few, many or no size at all.

j_call v_call d_call clone_size cdr3_length cdr3_aa cdr3_nt
TRBJ2-1 TRBV7-2 TRBD2 . 15 CASSFTSGSYNEQFF TGTGCCAGCAGCTTTACTAGCGGGAGTTACAATGAGCAGTTCTTC
TRBJ1-2 TRBV9 TRBD1 . 14 CASSVDTGGYGYTF TGTGCCAGCAGCGTAGATACAGGGGGATACGGCTACACCTTC
TRBJ1-1 TRBV7-2 TRBD1 . 14 CASSWGQTNTEAFF TGTGCCAGCAGCTGGGGACAGACGAACACTGAAGCTTTCTTT
TRBJ2-7 TRBV4-1 . . 16 CASSPRGQRNSYEQYF TGCGCCAGCAGCCCCCGAGGACAGCGAAATTCCTACGAGCAGTACTTC
TRBJ1-3 TRBV19 TRBD1 . 15 CASSSDREIGNTIYF TGTGCCAGTAGTAGTGACAGGGAAATTGGAAACACCATATATTTT
TRBJ2-3 TRBV5-1 TRBD2 . 16 CASSLGLAGLSDTQYF TGCGCCAGCAGCTTGGGACTAGCGGGATTGTCAGATACGCAGTATTTT
TRBJ1-5 TRBV19 TRBD1 . 19 CASRIGIRQGASGGQPQHF TGTGCCAGTAGGATCGGGATCAGACAGGGGGCGTCGGGAGGTCAGCCCCAGCATTTT
TRBJ2-3 TRBV4-1 TRBD1 . 13 CASGRQGTDTQYF TGCGCCAGCGGTAGACAGGGGACAGATACGCAGTATTTT
TRBJ2-7 TRBV5-1 . . 16 CASSPHPDWNSYEQYF TGCGCCAGCAGCCCCCACCCGGACTGGAACTCCTACGAGCAGTACTTC
TRBJ2-5 TRBV27 TRBD1 . 15 CASSQGTGMVETQYF TGTGCCAGCAGTCAAGGGACAGGGATGGTTGAGACCCAGTACTTC
TRBJ1-2 TRBV7-9 . . 17 CASSLMGWQGAYYGYTF TGTGCCAGCAGCTTAATGGGGTGGCAGGGTGCTTACTATGGCTACACCTTC
TRBJ2-7 TRBV7-2 TRBD1 . 15 CASSLGTGELYEQYF TGTGCCAGCAGCTTAGGTACAGGGGAGCTCTACGAGCAGTACTTC
TRBJ2-3 TRBV29-1 . few 15 CSGESRENDPDTQYF TGCAGCGGGGAATCTCGGGAGAACGATCCAGATACGCAGTATTTT
TRBJ1-2 TRBV6-5 . . 13 CASSYTRLGGYTF TGTGCCAGCAGTTACACGCGGCTGGGTGGCTACACCTTC
TRBJ2-7 TRBV11-1 TRBD1 . 15 CASSFTQGAFYEQYF TGTGCCAGCAGCTTTACCCAGGGGGCGTTCTACGAGCAGTACTTC
TRBJ1-5 TRBV15 TRBD1 . 16 CATSREGTGSFQPQHF TGTGCCACCAGCCGAGAGGGGACAGGGTCATTTCAGCCCCAGCATTTT
TRBJ1-1 TRBV7-3 . . 14 CASSSDQRDGEAFF TGTGCCAGCAGTTCAGACCAGCGGGACGGTGAAGCTTTCTTT
TRBJ2-7 TRBV6-5 TRBD2 . 16 CASSYLAGGRTYEQYF TGTGCCAGCAGTTATCTAGCGGGAGGTCGTACCTACGAGCAGTACTTC
TRBJ1-4 TRBV27 TRBD1 . 15 CASSPGTGSAGKLFF TGTGCCAGCAGTCCCGGGACAGGGAGCGCGGGAAAACTGTTTTTT
TRBJ2-1 TRBV15 TRBD1 . 16 CATSRGTGTAYNEQFF TGTGCCACCAGCAGAGGAACCGGGACAGCATACAATGAGCAGTTCTTC
TRBJ1-2 TRBV2 TRBD1 . 16 CASRTQGTHLTYGYTF TGTGCCAGCAGAACACAGGGGACCCACCTGACCTATGGCTACACCTTC
TRBJ2-3 TRBV27 TRBD2 . 17 CASSQGRLAGLTDTQYF TGTGCCAGCAGTCAGGGGCGACTAGCGGGACTCACAGATACGCAGTATTTT
TRBJ2-2 TRBV14 TRBD1 . 15 CASNRQGVNTGELFF TGTGCCAGCAATCGACAGGGGGTGAACACCGGGGAGCTGTTTTTT
TRBJ2-1 TRBV7-9 TRBD2 . 14 CASSWGTIHNEQFF TGTGCCAGCAGCTGGGGGACTATCCACAATGAGCAGTTCTTC
TRBJ1-6 TRBV15 . . 15 CATSGTPDYNSPLHF TGTGCCACCAGCGGGACACCCGACTATAATTCACCCCTCCACTTT
TRBJ2-7 TRBV9 TRBD2 . 16 CASSVGGLADTYEQYF TGTGCCAGCAGCGTGGGGGGACTAGCGGACACCTACGAGCAGTACTTC
TRBJ2-7 TRBV7-9 TRBD2 . 17 CASSYTTGTSGSYEQYF TGTGCCAGCAGCTATACAACCGGGACTAGCGGATCCTACGAGCAGTACTTC
TRBJ2-7 TRBV19 . . 13 CASSMYNAYEQYF TGTGCCAGTAGTATGTACAACGCCTACGAGCAGTACTTC
TRBJ2-3 TRBV18 TRBD2 few 15 CASSPSSGRADTQYF TGTGCCAGCTCACCAAGTTCCGGGAGGGCAGATACGCAGTATTTT
TRBJ1-5 TRBV19 TRBD1 . 15 CASSIADRSNQPQHF TGTGCCAGTAGTATTGCGGACAGGTCAAATCAGCCCCAGCATTTT
TRBJ2-1 TRBV5-1 . . 14 CASSFGQTYNEQFF TGCGCCAGCAGCTTTGGACAGACCTACAATGAGCAGTTCTTC